This is a list of T cell receptor beta chains from one sample in a study of shared clonotypes between healthy human individuals. Clones were read by immunoSEQ multiplex PCR, and TCRdb kept only the in-frame ones, dropping some. The repertoire holds roughly 2.5 million clones, with just over 90% as singletons. Sequenced: naive CD4+ T cells sorted from blood. Receptors were obtained from a man aged 18 to 29 in good health. Each CDR3 is given with its conserved first and last residue. The order of the fields is D gene, J gene, clone size, V gene, CDR3 protein, CDR3 DNA. A D gene is named only where the DNA matches it firmly. Expanded clones are given a class, and other clones once, few, many or no size at all.

d_gene: TRBD1
j_gene: TRBJ2-3
abundance: .
v_gene: TRBV7-9
CDR3aa: CASSLRYRGSTDTQYF
CDR3nt: TGTGCCAGCAGCTTACGTTACAGGGGTAGCACAGATACGCAGTATTTT

d_gene: TRBD1
j_gene: TRBJ2-7
abundance: .
v_gene: TRBV5-1
CDR3aa: CASSFQTGPYEQYF
CDR3nt: TGCGCCAGCAGCTTCCAGACAGGGCCCTACGAGCAGTACTTC

d_gene: .
j_gene: TRBJ1-2
abundance: .
v_gene: TRBV6-5
CDR3aa: CASSYSKGPSTF
CDR3nt: TGTGCCAGCAGTTACTCGAAGGGACCCTCGACCTTC

d_gene: .
j_gene: TRBJ2-5
abundance: .
v_gene: TRBV11-3
CDR3aa: CASSLDQETQYF
CDR3nt: TGTGCCAGCAGCTTAGATCAGGAGACCCAGTACTTC

d_gene: TRBD1
j_gene: TRBJ1-5
abundance: .
v_gene: TRBV5-1
CDR3aa: CASSPDRGGQPQHF
CDR3nt: TGCGCCAGCAGCCCGGACAGGGGCGGGCAGCCCCAGCATTTT

d_gene: TRBD1
j_gene: TRBJ2-7
abundance: .
v_gene: TRBV27
CDR3aa: CASRGDRALTYEQYF
CDR3nt: TGTGCCAGCAGGGGGGACAGGGCATTAACCTACGAGCAGTACTTC

d_gene: .
j_gene: TRBJ2-2
abundance: .
v_gene: TRBV7-9
CDR3aa: CASSLTVTAGELFF
CDR3nt: TGTGCCAGCAGCTTGACAGTAACGGCCGGGGAGCTGTTTTTT

d_gene: TRBD1
j_gene: TRBJ1-1
abundance: .
v_gene: TRBV6-5
CDR3aa: CASTGSGRGQTEAFF
CDR3nt: TGTGCCAGCACTGGGTCCGGCAGGGGGCAGACTGAAGCTTTCTTT

d_gene: TRBD1
j_gene: TRBJ1-5
abundance: .
v_gene: TRBV5-8
CDR3aa: CASSRDSDSNQPQHF
CDR3nt: TGTGCCAGCAGCCGGGACAGTGATAGCAATCAGCCCCAGCATTTT

d_gene: .
j_gene: TRBJ1-4
abundance: .
v_gene: TRBV5-4
CDR3aa: CASSEKDWSNEKLFF
CDR3nt: TGTGCCAGCAGCGAAAAAGACTGGTCTAATGAAAAACTGTTTTTT

d_gene: TRBD1
j_gene: TRBJ2-4
abundance: .
v_gene: TRBV7-2
CDR3aa: CASSTMTGDKNIQYF
CDR3nt: TGTGCCAGCAGCACTATGACAGGGGATAAAAACATTCAGTACTTC

d_gene: TRBD2
j_gene: TRBJ2-3
abundance: .
v_gene: TRBV30
CDR3aa: CAWRRGGRGDTQYF
CDR3nt: TGTGCCTGGAGACGGGGCGGGAGGGGAGATACGCAGTATTTT

d_gene: .
j_gene: TRBJ1-1
abundance: few
v_gene: TRBV30
CDR3aa: CAWSAGWFTEAFF
CDR3nt: TGTGCCTGGAGCGCAGGGTGGTTTACTGAAGCTTTCTTT

d_gene: .
j_gene: TRBJ1-6
abundance: once
v_gene: TRBV9
CDR3aa: CASSPRESVNSPLHF
CDR3nt: TGTGCCAGCAGCCCCCGGGAGTCAGTGAATTCACCCCTCCACTTT

d_gene: .
j_gene: TRBJ2-7
abundance: .
v_gene: TRBV10-3
CDR3aa: CAISARIPEQYF
CDR3nt: TGTGCCATCAGTGCTAGGATCCCCGAGCAGTACTTC

d_gene: TRBD1
j_gene: TRBJ1-4
abundance: .
v_gene: TRBV19
CDR3aa: CASTPGQGNEKLFF
CDR3nt: TGTGCCAGTACCCCGGGACAGGGGAATGAAAAACTGTTTTTT

d_gene: .
j_gene: TRBJ1-1
abundance: .
v_gene: TRBV10-1
CDR3aa: CASSVRGNTEAFF
CDR3nt: TGCGCCAGCAGTGTAAGAGGAAACACTGAAGCTTTCTTT

d_gene: .
j_gene: TRBJ2-1
abundance: .
v_gene: TRBV2
CDR3aa: CASSLAWNEQFF
CDR3nt: TGTGCCAGCAGCTTAGCGTGGAATGAGCAGTTCTTC

d_gene: .
j_gene: TRBJ2-7
abundance: .
v_gene: TRBV1
CDR3aa: CTSSYHRSYVSIDFYEQYF
CDR3nt: TGCACCAGCAGCTACCACAGGAGCTACGTGAGTATAGATTTCTACGAGCAGTACTTC

d_gene: .
j_gene: TRBJ2-7
abundance: .
v_gene: TRBV18
CDR3aa: CASSPQAAGANEQYF
CDR3nt: TGTGCCAGCTCACCACAGGCGGCAGGGGCCAACGAGCAGTACTTC

d_gene: TRBD2
j_gene: TRBJ2-3
abundance: once
v_gene: TRBV5-1
CDR3aa: CASSLPSGGADTQYF
CDR3nt: TGCGCCAGCAGCTTGCCTAGCGGGGGGGCTGATACGCAGTATTTT

d_gene: .
j_gene: TRBJ2-7
abundance: .
v_gene: TRBV15
CDR3aa: CATSRAYPGEQYF
CDR3nt: TGTGCCACCAGCAGAGCTTACCCGGGGGAGCAGTACTTC

d_gene: .
j_gene: TRBJ2-1
abundance: .
v_gene: TRBV25-1
CDR3aa: CASHPGPSEHEQFF
CDR3nt: TGTGCCAGCCACCCTGGGCCTAGCGAACATGAGCAGTTCTTC

d_gene: .
j_gene: TRBJ1-6
abundance: .
v_gene: TRBV19
CDR3aa: CASSIAVVGGTNSPLHF
CDR3nt: TGTGCCAGTAGTATAGCGGTCGTCGGGGGCACCAATTCACCCCTCCACTTT

d_gene: .
j_gene: TRBJ2-1
abundance: .
v_gene: TRBV7-2
CDR3aa: CASSFVSREQFF
CDR3nt: TGTGCCAGCAGCTTTGTCTCTCGGGAGCAGTTCTTC

d_gene: .
j_gene: TRBJ2-3
abundance: .
v_gene: TRBV7-8
CDR3aa: CASSLTDFSPSTDTQYF
CDR3nt: TGTGCCAGCAGCTTAACAGACTTTAGCCCTAGCACAGATACGCAGTATTTT

d_gene: .
j_gene: TRBJ2-1
abundance: .
v_gene: TRBV5-4
CDR3aa: CASSLFPSGSYNEQFF
CDR3nt: TGTGCCAGCAGCTTATTTCCGAGTGGATCCTACAATGAGCAGTTCTTC

d_gene: .
j_gene: TRBJ1-1
abundance: .
v_gene: TRBV7-9
CDR3aa: CASSSDWDTEAFF
CDR3nt: TGTGCCAGCAGCTCGGACTGGGACACTGAAGCTTTCTTT

d_gene: .
j_gene: TRBJ1-1
abundance: .
v_gene: TRBV29-1
CDR3aa: CSVGHMNTEAFF
CDR3nt: TGCAGCGTTGGACATATGAACACTGAAGCTTTCTTT

d_gene: .
j_gene: TRBJ2-7
abundance: .
v_gene: TRBV10-3
CDR3aa: CAISVLEGGYEQYF
CDR3nt: TGTGCCATCAGTGTTTTGGAGGGGGGGTACGAGCAGTACTTC

d_gene: .
j_gene: TRBJ2-3
abundance: .
v_gene: TRBV7-9
CDR3aa: CASSLVGAADTQYF
CDR3nt: TGTGCCAGCAGCTTAGTAGGAGCGGCAGATACGCAGTATTTT

d_gene: TRBD1
j_gene: TRBJ2-1
abundance: .
v_gene: TRBV28
CDR3aa: CASSAPDRGHEQFF
CDR3nt: TGTGCCAGCAGTGCGCCTGACAGGGGGCATGAGCAGTTCTTC

d_gene: .
j_gene: TRBJ2-5
abundance: .
v_gene: TRBV10-3
CDR3aa: CAISESLAETQYF
CDR3nt: TGTGCCATCAGTGAGTCGTTAGCGGAGACCCAGTACTTC

d_gene: .
j_gene: TRBJ1-1
abundance: .
v_gene: TRBV6-1
CDR3aa: CASRGGAEAFF
CDR3nt: TGTGCCAGCAGAGGAGGGGCTGAAGCTTTCTTT

d_gene: .
j_gene: TRBJ1-4
abundance: .
v_gene: TRBV19
CDR3aa: CASRTSGREEGNEKLFF
CDR3nt: TGTGCCAGTAGAACCTCCGGCCGGGAGGAGGGAAATGAAAAACTGTTTTTT

d_gene: .
j_gene: TRBJ1-1
abundance: .
v_gene: TRBV5-1
CDR3aa: CASRPVSGVTEAFF
CDR3nt: TGCGCCAGCCGACCCGTTTCGGGGGTCACTGAAGCTTTCTTT

d_gene: TRBD1
j_gene: TRBJ2-3
abundance: .
v_gene: TRBV2
CDR3aa: CASSAGTGSDTQYF
CDR3nt: TGTGCCAGCAGCGCCGGGACAGGGAGCGATACGCAGTATTTT

d_gene: .
j_gene: TRBJ1-5
abundance: .
v_gene: TRBV6-1
CDR3aa: CASSEQQGYSNQPQHF
CDR3nt: TGTGCCAGCAGTGAGCAACAGGGTTATAGCAATCAGCCCCAGCATTTT

d_gene: .
j_gene: TRBJ2-1
abundance: .
v_gene: TRBV21-1
CDR3aa: CASSKVGQGASGRSRNEQFF
CDR3nt: .